A single sample is the source of the 27 T cell receptor beta chains below, sequenced in a study of blood T cells in healthy people across ages. With a J-beta primer mix and a sample-barcoded 5' primer, a second PCR ran about 7 to 11 cycles. TCRdb redid the calling of the 5' RACE reads with MiXCR, one entry per CDR3 protein. The sample lists more than 800,000 distinct CDR3 sequences, roughly 26% occurring once. Sequenced sample: blood. The receptors shown here come from a woman over 75 in good health.

This clonotype was observed a few times. V usage is TRBV12-3 or TRBV12-4 and J usage is TRBJ2-2, with D perhaps TRBD2 (6 bases). The CDR3 sequence is 14 residues long. Deletions cut 3 bases from V and 4 bases from J, with 9 bases between. For the CDR3, the DNA is TGTGCCAGCAGTTTGGAGGGTTCCACCGGGGAGCTGTTTTTT. Protein: CASSLEGSTGELFF.

In DNA form, the CDR3 reads TGTGCCAGCAGTGAAGTGGGGGCTAGCGGGGGGGCCCCGTACAATGAGCAGTACTTC. It is translated as CASSEVGASGGAPYNEQYF. The gene calls are TRBV2 and TRBJ2-5, with TRBD2 matching over 12 bases. The CDR3 totals 19 residues. The trim removed 1 base at V and 11 bases at J, leaving 20 bases unmatched. CDR1 is SNHLY and CDR2 is FYNNEI in the germline V gene.

There are many counts of this clonotype. The chain carries TRBV4-3 and TRBJ2-7, with 10 positions matching TRBD2. Germline V gives CDR1 LGHNA, CDR2 YSLEER. V lost 4 bases to trimming and J lost 1 base; unmatched junction nucleotides: 4. The CDR3 runs to 15 residues. CDR3 region: CASSLSGGASYEQYF. CDR3 bases: TGCGCCAGCAGCCTCAGCGGGGGGGCTTCCTACGAGCAGTACTTC.

This clonotype has at least ten counts. The gene calls are TRBV20-1 and TRBJ2-5; D call uncertain. Germline V gives CDR1 DFQATT, CDR2 SNEGSKA (reference sequence). This CDR3 is built from 14 residues. The V end was cut by 1 base, the J end by 4 bases, with 13 bases between. The CDR3 region has the DNA TGCAGTGCTAGAGCGGTGGGAAAACGAGAGACCCAGTACTTC. Translating it yields CSARAVGKRETQYF.

Remarks on this clonotype: The junction and the germline gene differ at one end; a read error may be behind it. The chain carries TRBV9 and TRBJ2-3; 7 nucleotides match TRBD1. The CDR3 loop spans 15 amino acids. Germline values: CDR1 SGDLS, CDR2 YYNGEE. Here the CDR3 reads CASNVMGQGADTQYF. The DNA for the CDR3 is TGTGCCAGCAACGTAATGGGGCAGGGGGCAGATACGCAGTATTTT.

In this sample, this clonotype turned up many times. The chain recombines TRBV20-1 with TRBJ2-5, with D possibly matching TRBD2 (5 bases). The CDR3 length is 13 residues. Germline CDR1 and CDR2: DFQATT and SNEGSKA (reference sequence). The CDR3 region is CRATMGVQETQYF. The CDR3 DNA sequence: TGCAGAGCAACCATGGGAGTCCAAGAGACCCAGTACTTC.

This clonotype has just a few counts. The chain uses TRBV7-2 and TRBJ1-4; no reliable D call. Germline CDR1 reads SGHTA; CDR2 reads FQGNSA. V lost 1 base, J lost 3 bases, and 12 bases lay in between. The CDR3 consists of 16 residues. For the CDR3, the DNA is TGTGCCAGCAGCTTAGATGTAGGGTCTTCTAATGAAAAACTGTTTTTT. Its protein product is CASSLDVGSSNEKLFF.

This clonotype has ten or more counts. The chain is built from TRBV11-2 and TRBJ1-5, with TRBD1 as a possible D gene (6 bases). CDR1 is SGHAT, CDR2 FQNNGV, per germline. This CDR3 is 16 amino acids long. Trimming took 1 base from V and 2 from J, leaving 12 bases between them. The CDR3 sequence: CASSLVQGRGNQPQHF. The CDR3, as DNA: TGTGCCAGCAGCTTAGTACAGGGACGGGGCAATCAGCCCCAGCATTTT.

This chain joins TRBV7-8 and TRBJ2-3; 9 bases are shared with TRBD1. This CDR3 has 17 amino acids. In germline, CDR1 is SGHVS, CDR2 FQNEAQ. The ends lost 0 bases at V and 4 bases at J; junction bases unmatched: 8. Here the CDR3 reads CASSLARRTGAADTQYF. The CDR3 DNA is TGTGCCAGCAGCTTAGCGAGGAGGACAGGGGCCGCAGATACGCAGTATTTT. The full variable domain, its missing parts supplied by reference TRBV7-8 and TRBJ2-3, is GAGVSQSPRYKVAKRGQDVALRCDPISGHVSLFWYQQALGQGPEFLTYFQNEAQLDKSGLPSDRFFAERPEGSVSTLKIQRTQQEDSAVYLCASSLARRTGAADTQYFGPGTRLTVL.

This clonotype was picked up a small number of times. A much larger clone is a single base away; this may be a read error. The gene calls are TRBV5-1 and TRBJ2-1; TRBD2 is a possible D gene (6 bases). The J call is doubtful: the DNA matches TRBJ2-7 better. In germline, CDR1 is SGHRS, CDR2 YFSETQ. This CDR3 spans 16 amino acids. The CDR3 protein is CASALPLSGQYNEQYF. In DNA, the CDR3 is TGCGCCAGCGCTCTTCCCCTGAGCGGGCAATACAATGAGCAGTACTTC.

A remark on this clonotype: This may be a read error: a much more frequent sequence differs by one nucleotide. This sequence joins TRBV7-9 and TRBJ2-3; 9 positions agree with TRBD2. The CDR3 is 15 amino acids. Germline V lookup: CDR1 SEHNR, CDR2 FQNEAQ (reference sequence). The CDR3 here is CTSRTRTSATDTQYF. The CDR3 DNA sequence: TGTACCAGCAGAACTAGGACTAGCGCCACAGATACGCAGTATTTT.

The chain combines TRBV7-9 with TRBJ2-5, with 9 positions matching TRBD1. The CDR3 extends over 17 amino acids. V lost 6 bases to trimming and J lost 0 bases; unmatched junction nucleotides: 11. Germline CDR1 and CDR2: SEHNR and FQNEAQ (reference sequence). DNA for the CDR3: TGTGCCAGCAGTAAAGCGGGACAGGGTGTTTACCAAGAGACCCAGTACTTC. This encodes CASSKAGQGVYQETQYF.

The rearrangement links TRBV10-3 to TRBJ2-3; 8 bases align to TRBD2. The V and J ends lost 10 bases and 4 bases, in that order; junction bases with no gene match: 16. The CDR3 is 16 residues long. In germline, CDR1 is ENHRY, CDR2 SYGVKD. The CDR3: CATQSPGLADADTQYF. In nucleotides, the CDR3 is TGTGCCACCCAAAGCCCCGGACTAGCTGACGCAGATACGCAGTATTTT.

This chain links TRBV7-2 with TRBJ1-5, with a tentative D call TRBD1 (6 bases). Looked up from germline, CDR1 is SGHTA and CDR2 is FQGNSA. Trimming shortened V by 5 bases and J by 7 bases, and 15 bases separated the two germline ends. The CDR3 runs 14 residues. CDR3 in amino acids: CASSNTGLRQPQHF. The CDR3 DNA reads as TGTGCCAGCAGCAATACAGGGTTACGACAGCCCCAGCATTTT.

The V call is TRBV4-1, the J call TRBJ1-1, with D possibly matching TRBD1 (5 bases). V shed 5 bases and J shed 5 bases, with 15 bases lying between them. Germline V gives CDR1 MGHRA, CDR2 YSYEKL. The CDR3 extends over 14 amino acids. In DNA form, the CDR3 reads TGCGCCAGCAGCGCAGGATCAGGGTATACTGAAGCTTTCTTT. It specifies CASSAGSGYTEAFF.

The genes are TRBV9 and TRBJ1-1; possible D gene TRBD1, 5 bases. The CDR3 is 14 amino acids. V lost 0 bases, J lost 8 bases, and 14 bases lay in between. Germline CDR1 is SGDLS and CDR2 is YYNGEE. Written as DNA, the CDR3 is TGTGCCAGCAGCGTAGTAGGGAGGGGTGAAGAAGCTTTCTTT. Its translation: CASSVVGRGEEAFF.

Turning to this clonotype: An end of the junction differs from the germline gene, which may be a read error. The chain couples TRBV6-2 or TRBV6-3 to TRBJ2-4; D is perhaps TRBD1 (5 bases). The J call may not be correct, given that the DNA end is closer to TRBJ2-5. Germline lookup yields CDR1 MNHEY and CDR2 SVGEGT. The CDR3 spans 14 residues. CDR3 sequence reads: CAGSYVTAQGTQYF. The CDR3 DNA sequence: TGTGCCGGCAGTTATGTGACAGCTCAAGGGACCCAGTACTTC.

This clonotype has a count of ten or more. The chain carries TRBV19 and TRBJ2-5; D is unclear. The V and J ends lost 5 bases and 5 bases respectively, with 12 bases between them. Germline V lookup: CDR1 LNHDA, CDR2 SQIVND (reference sequence). CDR3 size: 13 residues. The CDR3 region has the DNA TGTGCCAGTAGTTTCGTCCCTTGGGAGACCCAGTACTTC. Its protein product is CASSFVPWETQYF.

This clonotype was counted ten times or more. The V and J genes are TRBV6-2 or TRBV6-3 and TRBJ2-1; the D gene is possibly TRBD1 (6 bases). Germline-derived CDR1 and CDR2 are MNHEY and SVGEGT. The length of the CDR3 is 15 residues. The V gene lost 2 bases and the J gene lost 7 bases, with 15 bases spanning the gap. The CDR3 DNA reads as TGTGCCAGCAGTTACGTCGACAGGATGTTAAATGAGCAGTTCTTC. Its protein product is CASSYVDRMLNEQFF.

The chain employs TRBV2 and TRBJ1-5; D gene uncertain. From germline, CDR1 is SNHLY and CDR2 FYNNEI. Trimming shortened V by 4 bases and J by 4 bases, and 11 bases separated the two germline ends. This CDR3 has 14 residues. CDR3 region: CASSVLQLNQPQHF. The CDR3 DNA is TGTGCCAGCAGTGTGTTGCAGCTAAATCAGCCCCAGCATTTT.

This chain uses TRBV25-1 with TRBJ2-7, with D tentatively TRBD2 (6 bases). CDR3 size: 15 residues. V lost 3 bases to trimming and J lost 7 bases, with 19 bases between them. Germline V gives CDR1 MGHDK, CDR2 SYGVNS. The CDR3 DNA is TGTGCCAGCAGTGACGCGGGACTCCGGGTCTATGAGCAGTACTTC. Amino acid sequence: CASSDAGLRVYEQYF.

In this sample, this clonotype turned up many times. The rearrangement uses TRBV5-4 and TRBJ1-2; 8 nucleotides match TRBD1. Germline CDR1 is SGHNT and CDR2 is YYREEE (reference sequence). Germline trimming cut 5 bases from V and 2 bases from J; bases unmatched to any gene: 5. The CDR3 loop spans 14 amino acids. The DNA of the CDR3 is TGTGCCAGCAGACCTTGGACAGGGAACTATGGCTACACCTTC. Its translation: CASRPWTGNYGYTF.

The sample holds many counts of this clonotype. The chain employs TRBV6-2 or TRBV6-3 and TRBJ2-1; D call uncertain. V lost 0 bases, J lost 4 bases, and 10 bases lay in between. CDR1 MNHEY and CDR2 SVGEGT come from the germline V gene. The CDR3 has 15 amino acids. Here the CDR3 reads CASSYSVSQYNEQFF. The CDR3 bases are TGTGCCAGCAGTTACTCGGTCTCGCAATACAATGAGCAGTTCTTC.

This chain links TRBV19 with TRBJ1-5; D possibly corresponds to TRBD1 (6 bases). The germline V and J ends were trimmed by 5 bases and 5 bases, with 13 bases remaining between them. This CDR3 contains 14 residues. Per germline, CDR1 LNHDA and CDR2 SQIVND (reference sequence). CDR3 DNA sequence: TGTGCCAGTAGTGTATACAGGGACTATCAGCCCCAGCATTTT. Encoded protein: CASSVYRDYQPQHF. The full variable domain, in which reference TRBV19 and TRBJ1-5 provide the parts outside the CDR3, is DGGITQSPKYLFRKEGQNVTLSCEQNLNHDAMYWYRQDPGQGLRLIYYSQIVNDFQKGDIAEGYSVSREKKESFPLTVTSAQKNPTAFYLCASSVYRDYQPQHFGDGTRLSIL.

For this clonotype: This may stem from a read error, because a much larger clone lies one nucleotide away. The rearrangement links TRBV2 to TRBJ2-1; 8 nucleotides line up with TRBD1. The CDR3 has 14 residues. Germline CDR1 is SNHLY and CDR2 is FYNNEI. V trimming: 5 bases; J trimming: 7 bases; junction bases outside the gene matches: 7. In nucleotides, the CDR3 is TGTGCCAGCAGTTGGAACAGGGGGTGGAATGAGCAGTTCTTC. Protein: CASSWNRGWNEQFF.

Regarding this clonotype: At one end, the junction sequence differs from germline, possibly due to a read error. The chain joins TRBV5-1 to TRBJ2-3, with D possibly TRBD2 on 6 matching bases. The length of the CDR3 is 16 residues. CDR1 and CDR2 (germline): SGHRS, YFSETQ. In DNA, the CDR3 is TGCGCCGGCAGCTTGCAACCAGGGAGGAGGACAGATACGCAGTATTTT. This gives the protein CAGSLQPGRRTDTQYF. The variable domain in full, completed from reference TRBV5-1 and TRBJ2-3, reads KAGVTQTPRYLIKTRGQQVTLSCSPISGHRSVSWYQQTPGQGLQFLFEYFSETQRNKGNFPGRFSGRQFSNSRSEMNVSTLELGDSALYLCAGSLQPGRRTDTQYFGPGTRLTVL.

The table lists this clonotype with many counts. The CDR3 loop reads CASSPGQGASNEQFF. The CDR3 nucleotides read TGTGCCAGCAGCCCGGGACAGGGGGCTTCCAATGAGCAGTTCTTC. The rearrangement joins TRBV7-9 to TRBJ2-1, with 12 nucleotides matching TRBD1. The CDR3 spans 15 residues. Germline V lookup: CDR1 SEHNR, CDR2 FQNEAQ (reference sequence). The ends lost 5 bases at V and 6 bases at J; junction bases unmatched: 5.